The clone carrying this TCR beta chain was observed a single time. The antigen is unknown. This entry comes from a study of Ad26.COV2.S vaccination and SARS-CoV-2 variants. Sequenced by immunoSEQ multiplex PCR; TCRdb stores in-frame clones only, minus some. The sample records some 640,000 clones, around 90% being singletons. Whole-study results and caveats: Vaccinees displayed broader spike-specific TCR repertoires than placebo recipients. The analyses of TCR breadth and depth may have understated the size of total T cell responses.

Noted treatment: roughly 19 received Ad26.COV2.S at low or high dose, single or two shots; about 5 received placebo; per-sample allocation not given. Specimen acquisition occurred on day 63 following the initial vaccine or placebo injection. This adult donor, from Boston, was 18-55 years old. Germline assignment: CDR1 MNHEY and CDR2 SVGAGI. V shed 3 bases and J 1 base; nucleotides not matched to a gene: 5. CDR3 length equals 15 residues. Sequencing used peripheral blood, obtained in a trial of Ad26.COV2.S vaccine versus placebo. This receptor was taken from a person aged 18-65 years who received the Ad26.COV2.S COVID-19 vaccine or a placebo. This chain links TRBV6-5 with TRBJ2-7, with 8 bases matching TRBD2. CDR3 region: CASSYEASGSYEQYF. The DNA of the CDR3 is TGTGCCAGCAGTTATGAGGCTAGCGGGTCCTACGAGCAGTACTTC.